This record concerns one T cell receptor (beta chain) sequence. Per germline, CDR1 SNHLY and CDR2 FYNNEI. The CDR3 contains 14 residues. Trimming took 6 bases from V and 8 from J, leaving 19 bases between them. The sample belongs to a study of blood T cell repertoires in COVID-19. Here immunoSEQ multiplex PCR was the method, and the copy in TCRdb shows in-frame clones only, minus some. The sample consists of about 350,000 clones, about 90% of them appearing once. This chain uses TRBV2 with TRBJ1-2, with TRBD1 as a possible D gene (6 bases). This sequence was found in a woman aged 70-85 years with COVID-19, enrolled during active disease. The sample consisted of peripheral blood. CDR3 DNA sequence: TGTGCCAGCAGAGCGGACAGTTCCCAAAGGGGCTACACCTTC. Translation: CASRADSSQRGYTF.